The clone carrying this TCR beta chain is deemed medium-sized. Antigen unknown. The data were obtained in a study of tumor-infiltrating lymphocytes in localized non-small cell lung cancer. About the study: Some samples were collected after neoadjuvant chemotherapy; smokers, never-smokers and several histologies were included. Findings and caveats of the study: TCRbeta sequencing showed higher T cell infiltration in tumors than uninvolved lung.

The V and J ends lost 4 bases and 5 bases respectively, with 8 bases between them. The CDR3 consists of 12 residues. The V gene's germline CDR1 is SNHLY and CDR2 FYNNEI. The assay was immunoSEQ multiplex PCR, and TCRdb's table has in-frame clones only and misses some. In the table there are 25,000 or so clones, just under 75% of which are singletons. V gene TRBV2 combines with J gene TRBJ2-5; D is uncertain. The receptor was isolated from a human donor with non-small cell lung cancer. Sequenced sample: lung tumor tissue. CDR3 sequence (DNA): TGTGCCAGCAGTGGCTGGATGGAGACCCAGTACTTC. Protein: CASSGWMETQYF.